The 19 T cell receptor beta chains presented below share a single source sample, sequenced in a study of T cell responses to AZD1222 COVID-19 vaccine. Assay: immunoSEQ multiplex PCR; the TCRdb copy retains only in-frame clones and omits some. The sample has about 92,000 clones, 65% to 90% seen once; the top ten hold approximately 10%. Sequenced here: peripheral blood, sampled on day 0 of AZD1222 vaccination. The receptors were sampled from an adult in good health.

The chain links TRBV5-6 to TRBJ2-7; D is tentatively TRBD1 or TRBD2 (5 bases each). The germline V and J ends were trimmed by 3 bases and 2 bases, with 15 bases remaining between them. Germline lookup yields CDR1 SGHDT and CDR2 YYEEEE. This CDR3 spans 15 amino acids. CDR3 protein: CASSSAGTTTYEQYF. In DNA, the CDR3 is TGTGCCAGCAGCTCTGCCGGGACCACAACCTACGAGCAGTACTTC.

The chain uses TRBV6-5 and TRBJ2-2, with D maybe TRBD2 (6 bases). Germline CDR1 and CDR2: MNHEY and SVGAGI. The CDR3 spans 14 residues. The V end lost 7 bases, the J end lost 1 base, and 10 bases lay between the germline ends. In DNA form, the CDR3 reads TGTGCCAGCATGGACGGGGGGAACACCGGGGAGCTGTTTTTT. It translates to CASMDGGNTGELFF.

CDR3 DNA: TGTGCCACCAGCAGGGCCCCCGGGACAGGGGACGGCTACACCTTC. It encodes CATSRAPGTGDGYTF. The gene calls are TRBV15 and TRBJ1-2; 10 bases are shared with TRBD1. CDR1 LNHNV and CDR2 YYDKDF come from the germline V gene (reference sequence). CDR3 length: 15 residues. Unmatched junction bases numbered 9, after V lost 3 bases and J lost 8 bases.

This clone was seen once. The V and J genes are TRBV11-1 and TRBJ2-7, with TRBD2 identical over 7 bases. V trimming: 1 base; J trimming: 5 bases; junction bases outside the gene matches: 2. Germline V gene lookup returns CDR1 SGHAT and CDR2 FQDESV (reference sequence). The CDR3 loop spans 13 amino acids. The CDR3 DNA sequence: TGTGCCAGCAGCTTAGTGACTAGCCACGAGCAGTACTTC. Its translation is CASSLVTSHEQYF. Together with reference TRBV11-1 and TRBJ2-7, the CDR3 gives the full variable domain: EAEVAQSPRYKITEKSQAVAFWCDPISGHATLYWYRQILGQGPELLVQFQDESVVDDSQLPKDRFSAERLKGVDSTLKIQPAELGDSAMYLCASSLVTSHEQYFGPGTRLTVT.

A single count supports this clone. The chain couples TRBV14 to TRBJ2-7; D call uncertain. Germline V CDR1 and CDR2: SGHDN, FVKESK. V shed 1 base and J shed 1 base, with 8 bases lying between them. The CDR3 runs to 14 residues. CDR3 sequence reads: CASSQGGRSYEQYF. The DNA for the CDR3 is TGTGCCAGCAGCCAAGGGGGTAGATCCTACGAGCAGTACTTC.

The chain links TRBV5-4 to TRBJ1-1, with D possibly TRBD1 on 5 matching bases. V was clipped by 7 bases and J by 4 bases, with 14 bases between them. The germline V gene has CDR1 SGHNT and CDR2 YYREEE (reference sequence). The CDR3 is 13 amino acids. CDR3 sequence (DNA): TGTGCCAGCTACAGGAGCGGGGGCACTGAAGCTTTCTTT. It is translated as CASYRSGGTEAFF.

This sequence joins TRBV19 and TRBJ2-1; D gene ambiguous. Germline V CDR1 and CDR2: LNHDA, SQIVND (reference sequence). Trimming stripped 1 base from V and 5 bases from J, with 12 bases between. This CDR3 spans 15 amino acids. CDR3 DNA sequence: TGTGCCAGTAGTATAGTTTGGACGCCAAACAATGAGCAGTTCTTC. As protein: CASSIVWTPNNEQFF.

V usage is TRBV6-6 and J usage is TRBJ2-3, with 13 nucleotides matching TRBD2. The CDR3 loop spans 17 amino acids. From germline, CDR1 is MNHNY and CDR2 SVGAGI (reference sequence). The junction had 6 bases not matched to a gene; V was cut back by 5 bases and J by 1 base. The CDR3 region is CASSRTSGGDRTDTQYF. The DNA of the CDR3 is TGTGCCAGCAGTCGGACTAGCGGGGGAGACCGCACAGATACGCAGTATTTT.

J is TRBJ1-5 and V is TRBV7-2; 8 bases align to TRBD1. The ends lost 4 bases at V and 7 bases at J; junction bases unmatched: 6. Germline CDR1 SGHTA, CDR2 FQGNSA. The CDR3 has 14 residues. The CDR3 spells CASSYGQGGQPQHF. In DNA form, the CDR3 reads TGTGCCAGCAGCTACGGACAGGGAGGGCAGCCCCAGCATTTT.

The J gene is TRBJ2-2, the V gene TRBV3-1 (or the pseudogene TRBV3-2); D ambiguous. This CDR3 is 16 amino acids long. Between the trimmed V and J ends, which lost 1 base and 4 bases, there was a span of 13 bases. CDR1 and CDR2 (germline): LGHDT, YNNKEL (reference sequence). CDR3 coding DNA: TGTGCCAGCAGCCAAGTGGGATTGCCAGGCACCGGGGAGCTGTTTTTT. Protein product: CASSQVGLPGTGELFF.

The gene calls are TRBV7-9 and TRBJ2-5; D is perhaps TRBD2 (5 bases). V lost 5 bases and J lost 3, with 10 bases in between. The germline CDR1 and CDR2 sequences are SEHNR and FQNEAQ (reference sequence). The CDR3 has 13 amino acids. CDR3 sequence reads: CASSLGLEETQYF. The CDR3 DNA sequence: TGTGCCAGCAGCCTAGGACTGGAAGAGACCCAGTACTTC.

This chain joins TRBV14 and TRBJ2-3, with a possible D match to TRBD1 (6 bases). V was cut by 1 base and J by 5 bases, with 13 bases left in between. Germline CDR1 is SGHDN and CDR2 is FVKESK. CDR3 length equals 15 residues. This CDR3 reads CASSQVGRGEDTQYF. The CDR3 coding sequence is TGTGCCAGCAGCCAAGTGGGCAGGGGTGAAGATACGCAGTATTTT.

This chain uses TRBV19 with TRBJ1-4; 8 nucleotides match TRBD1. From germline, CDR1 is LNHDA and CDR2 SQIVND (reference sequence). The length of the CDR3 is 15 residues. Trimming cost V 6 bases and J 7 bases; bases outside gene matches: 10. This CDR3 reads CASSRDRGAGEKLFF. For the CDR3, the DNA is TGTGCCAGTAGCCGCGACAGGGGAGCTGGTGAAAAACTGTTTTTT. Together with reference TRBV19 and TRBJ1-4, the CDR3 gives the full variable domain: DGGITQSPKYLFRKEGQNVTLSCEQNLNHDAMYWYRQDPGQGLRLIYYSQIVNDFQKGDIAEGYSVSREKKESFPLTVTSAQKNPTAFYLCASSRDRGAGEKLFFGSGTQLSVL.

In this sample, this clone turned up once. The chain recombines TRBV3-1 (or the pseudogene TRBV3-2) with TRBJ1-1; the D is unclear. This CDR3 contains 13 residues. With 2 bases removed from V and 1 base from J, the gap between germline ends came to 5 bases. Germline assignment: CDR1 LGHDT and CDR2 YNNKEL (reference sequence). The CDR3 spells CASSQITNTEAFF. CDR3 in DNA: TGTGCCAGCAGCCAAATCACGAACACTGAAGCTTTCTTT.

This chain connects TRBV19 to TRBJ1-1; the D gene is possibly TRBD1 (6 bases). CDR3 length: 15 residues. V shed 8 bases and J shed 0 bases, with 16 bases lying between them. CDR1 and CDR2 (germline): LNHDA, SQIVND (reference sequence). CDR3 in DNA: TGTGCCAGTGTACCCCAGGGGCTTATGAACACTGAAGCTTTCTTT. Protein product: CASVPQGLMNTEAFF.

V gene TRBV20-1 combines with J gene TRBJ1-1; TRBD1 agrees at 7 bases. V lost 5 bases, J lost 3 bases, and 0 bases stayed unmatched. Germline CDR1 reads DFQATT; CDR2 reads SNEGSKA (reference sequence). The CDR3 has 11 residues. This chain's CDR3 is CSAQGDTEAFF. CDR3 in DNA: TGCAGTGCTCAGGGGGACACTGAAGCTTTCTTT.

This chain's CDR3 is CASTLDGGIGELFF. In nucleotides, the CDR3 is TGTGCCAGCACCTTGGACGGAGGGATCGGGGAGCTGTTTTTT. The rearrangement links TRBV6-5 to TRBJ2-2; weak D call: TRBD2 (6 bases). This CDR3 has 14 amino acids. CDR1 is MNHEY, CDR2 SVGAGI, per germline. V lost 7 bases and J 7 bases, leaving 16 bases between the germline ends.

CDR3 coding DNA: TGCGCCAGCAGCCCCCAAGCATACACAGATACGCAGTATTTT. Translation gives CASSPQAYTDTQYF. The rearrangement uses TRBV5-1 and TRBJ2-3; D call uncertain. The CDR3 is made up of 14 amino acids. Germline V CDR1 and CDR2: SGHRS, YFSETQ. Trimming cost V 4 bases and J 2 bases, with 11 bases left between them.

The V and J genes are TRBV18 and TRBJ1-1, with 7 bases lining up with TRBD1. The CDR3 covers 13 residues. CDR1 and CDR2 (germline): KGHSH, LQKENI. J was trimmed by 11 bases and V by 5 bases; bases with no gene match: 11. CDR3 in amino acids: CASSAGQEVGAFF. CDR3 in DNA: TGTGCCAGCTCAGCCGGACAGGAAGTCGGTGCTTTCTTT.